The rows below give T cell receptor beta chains drawn from one sample of a study of cytomegalovirus exposure and HLA in healthy donors. Some clones are missing from TCRdb's copy, which holds only in-frame ones; the method was immunoSEQ multiplex PCR. The sample has a few hundred thousand clones; 70% to 80% are singletons. What was sequenced was PBMCs. All receptors derive from a young woman in good health and CMV-seronegative. CDR3s include the opening cysteine and the closing phenylalanine or tryptophan. Fields, in order: J gene, V gene, clone size, D gene, CDR3 DNA, CDR3 protein. D genes are given only for firm matches. A clone size is listed for some rows: how often the clone was seen (once, few, many), or a class if it is expanded.

TRBJ2-3 TRBV18 - - TGTGCCAGCTCACCTTTGCCGGGACAAATGACAGATACGCAGTATTTT CASSPLPGQMTDTQYF
TRBJ1-5 TRBV6-6 few TRBD1 TGTGCCAGCAGACGGGACAGAAATCAGCCCCAGCATTTT CASRRDRNQPQHF
TRBJ1-1 TRBV10-3 few TRBD1 TGTGCCATCAGGGGGACAGGGGGGAACACTGAAGCTTTCTTT CAIRGTGGNTEAFF
TRBJ1-2 TRBV7-9 - - TGTGCCAGCAGCCACACTTCGGACAGCCTTAACTATGGCTACACCTTC CASSHTSDSLNYGYTF
TRBJ2-3 TRBV7-3 - - TGTGCCAGCAGCTCCAGAGGGGGTACGCAGTATTTT CASSSRGGTQYF
TRBJ1-2 TRBV18 - - TGTGCCAGCTCACCAGGAGACAGGTTCTATGGCTACACCTTC CASSPGDRFYGYTF
TRBJ2-2 TRBV27 - TRBD2 TGTGCCAGCAGTTCCCTGGGACTAGCGACCTCCCCCGGGGAGCTGTTTTTT CASSSLGLATSPGELFF
TRBJ1-6 TRBV7-8 - - TGTGCCAGCAGCTTAACACAGACAGCCTCCTATAATTCACCCCTCCACTTT CASSLTQTASYNSPLHF
TRBJ1-1 TRBV5-5 few - TGTGCCAGCAGCTTGGCGGTCGAAGCTGAAGCTTTCTTT CASSLAVEAEAFF
TRBJ2-2 TRBV9 - - TGTGCCAGCAGCGTAGGTCCTGGGCGGGGATCCACCGGGGAGCTGTTTTTT CASSVGPGRGSTGELFF
TRBJ2-7 TRBV18 - - TGTGCCAGTAACAGGGATTACGAGCAGTACTTC CASNRDYEQYF
TRBJ1-2 TRBV5-1 - TRBD1 TGCGCCAGCAGCCCGCAGTCAGGGGGCGGGTATGGCTACACCTTC CASSPQSGGGYGYTF
TRBJ2-5 TRBV5-1 - TRBD2 TGCGCCAGCAGCCGGACTAGCGGGAACCAAGAGACCCAGTACTTC CASSRTSGNQETQYF
TRBJ1-3 TRBV5-1 - - TGCGCCAGCAGCCCCGGTGGGGGGGCAGACACCATATATTTT CASSPGGGADTIYF
TRBJ2-7 TRBV7-9 - TRBD1 TGTTCCAGCAGCACCAGTCTGCGGACAGGGAACTACGAGCAGTACTTC CSSSTSLRTGNYEQYF
TRBJ1-4 TRBV5-1 - - TGCGCCAGCAGCGCGACCGGGAGAGCTTACGGTGAAAAACTGTTTTTT CASSATGRAYGEKLFF
TRBJ1-5 TRBV7-2 - TRBD1 TGTGCCAGCAGCACTATTTGGGCAGGGGGTGGGAGCAATCAGCCCCAGCATTTT CASSTIWAGGGSNQPQHF
TRBJ1-2 TRBV5-4 few - TGTGCCAGCAGCCCAACGGCGACAGCCTCTAACTATGGCTACACCTTC CASSPTATASNYGYTF
TRBJ2-3 TRBV5-1 - - TGCGCCAGCAGCGCGGAGGGCCATGCCTCCACAGATACGCAGTATTTT CASSAEGHASTDTQYF
TRBJ1-2 TRBV30 few - TGTGCCTGGAGTGAAGGCGGAGGCTACACCTTC CAWSEGGGYTF
TRBJ2-3 TRBV10-3 - - TGTGCCATCAAACCGGGACTCGACACAGATACGCAGTATTTT CAIKPGLDTDTQYF
TRBJ1-2 TRBV30 - TRBD1 TGTGCCTGGAGGGGACAGGGAAACGGTGGCTACACCTTC CAWRGQGNGGYTF